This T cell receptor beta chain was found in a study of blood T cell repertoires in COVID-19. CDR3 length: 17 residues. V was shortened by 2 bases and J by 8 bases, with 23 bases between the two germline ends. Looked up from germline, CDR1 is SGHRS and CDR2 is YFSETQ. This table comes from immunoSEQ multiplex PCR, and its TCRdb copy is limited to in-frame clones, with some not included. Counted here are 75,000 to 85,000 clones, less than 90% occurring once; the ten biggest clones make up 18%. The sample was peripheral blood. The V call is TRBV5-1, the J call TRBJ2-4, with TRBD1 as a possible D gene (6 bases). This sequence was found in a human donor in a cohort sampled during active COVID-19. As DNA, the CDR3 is TGCGCCAGCAGCTTAAACAACCGGGACACCCGAGTGGACATTCAGTACTTC. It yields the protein CASSLNNRDTRVDIQYF.